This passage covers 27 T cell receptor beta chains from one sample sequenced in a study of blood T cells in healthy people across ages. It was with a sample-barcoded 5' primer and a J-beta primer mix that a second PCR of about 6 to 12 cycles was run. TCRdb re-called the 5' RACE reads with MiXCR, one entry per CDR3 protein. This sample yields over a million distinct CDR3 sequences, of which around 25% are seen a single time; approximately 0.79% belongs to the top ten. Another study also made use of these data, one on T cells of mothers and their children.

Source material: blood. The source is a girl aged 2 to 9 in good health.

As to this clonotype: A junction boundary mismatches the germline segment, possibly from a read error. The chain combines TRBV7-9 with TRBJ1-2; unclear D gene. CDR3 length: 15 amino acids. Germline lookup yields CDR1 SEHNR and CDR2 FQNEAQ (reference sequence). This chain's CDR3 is CASSFTGYPNYGYAF. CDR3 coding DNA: TGTGCCAGCAGCTTCACCGGGTACCCTAACTATGGCTACGCCTTC.

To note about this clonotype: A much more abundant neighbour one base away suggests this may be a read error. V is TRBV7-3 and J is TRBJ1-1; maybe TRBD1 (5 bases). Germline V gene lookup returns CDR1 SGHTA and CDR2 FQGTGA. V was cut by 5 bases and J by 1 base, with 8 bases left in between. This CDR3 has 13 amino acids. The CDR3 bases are TGTGCCAGCAGCGTACAGGAGAACACTGAAGCTTTCTTT. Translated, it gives CASSVQENTEAFF.

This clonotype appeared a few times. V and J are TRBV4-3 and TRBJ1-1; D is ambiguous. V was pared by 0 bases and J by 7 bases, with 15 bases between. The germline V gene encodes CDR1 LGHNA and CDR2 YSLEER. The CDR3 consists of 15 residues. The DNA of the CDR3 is TGCGCCAGCAGCCAAGATAATTCGATGGGAATTGAAGCTTTCTTT. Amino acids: CASSQDNSMGIEAFF.

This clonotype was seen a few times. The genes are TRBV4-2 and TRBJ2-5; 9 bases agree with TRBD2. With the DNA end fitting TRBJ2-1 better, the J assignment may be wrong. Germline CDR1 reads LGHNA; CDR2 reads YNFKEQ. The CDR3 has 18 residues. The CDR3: CASSQESSGATPEDEQFF. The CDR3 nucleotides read TGTGCCAGCAGCCAAGAGTCTAGCGGGGCAACCCCGGAGGATGAGCAGTTCTTC.

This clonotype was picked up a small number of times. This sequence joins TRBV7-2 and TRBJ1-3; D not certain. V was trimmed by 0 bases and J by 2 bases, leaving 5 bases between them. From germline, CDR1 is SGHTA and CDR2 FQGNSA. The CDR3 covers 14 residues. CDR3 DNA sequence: TGTGCCAGCAGCTTAGCGCGAGCTGGAAACACCATATATTTT. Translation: CASSLARAGNTIYF.

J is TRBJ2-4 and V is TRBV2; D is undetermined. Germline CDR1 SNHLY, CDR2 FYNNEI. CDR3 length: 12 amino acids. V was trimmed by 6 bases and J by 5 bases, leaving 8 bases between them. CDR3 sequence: CASRTNENIQYF. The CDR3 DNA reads TGTGCCAGCAGGACAAATGAAAACATTCAGTACTTC.

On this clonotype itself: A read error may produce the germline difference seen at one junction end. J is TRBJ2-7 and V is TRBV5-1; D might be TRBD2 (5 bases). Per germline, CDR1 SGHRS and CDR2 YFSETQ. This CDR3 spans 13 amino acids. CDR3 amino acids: CASRLAEFPGQYF. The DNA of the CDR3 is TGCGCCAGCAGATTGGCAGAGTTCCCGGGACAGTACTTC.

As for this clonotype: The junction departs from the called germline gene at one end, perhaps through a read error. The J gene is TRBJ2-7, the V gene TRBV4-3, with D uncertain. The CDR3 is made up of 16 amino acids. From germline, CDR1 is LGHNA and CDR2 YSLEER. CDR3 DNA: TGCGCCACCAGCCAAGAACTGAAGGGCGCGTTGGGCGAGCAGTACTTC. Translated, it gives CATSQELKGALGEQYF.

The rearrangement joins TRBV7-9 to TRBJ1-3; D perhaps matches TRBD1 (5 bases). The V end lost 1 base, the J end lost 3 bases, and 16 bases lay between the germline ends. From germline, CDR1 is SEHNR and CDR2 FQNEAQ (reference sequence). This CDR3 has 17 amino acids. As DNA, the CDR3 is TGTGCCAGCAGCTTAGTGGGGCTGGACGTCGGTGGAAACACCATATATTTT. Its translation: CASSLVGLDVGGNTIYF.

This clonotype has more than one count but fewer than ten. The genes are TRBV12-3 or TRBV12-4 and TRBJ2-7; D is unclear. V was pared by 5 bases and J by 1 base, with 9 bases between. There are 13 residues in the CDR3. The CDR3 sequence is CASSRVTSYEQYF. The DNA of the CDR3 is TGTGCCAGCAGTAGGGTAACGTCCTACGAGCAGTACTTC.

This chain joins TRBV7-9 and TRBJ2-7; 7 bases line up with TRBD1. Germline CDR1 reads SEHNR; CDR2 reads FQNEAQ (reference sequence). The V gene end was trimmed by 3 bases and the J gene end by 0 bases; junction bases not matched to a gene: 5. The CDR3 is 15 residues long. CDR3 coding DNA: TGTGCCAGCAGCTTTTTGGACAGGCCCTCCTACGAGCAGTACTTC. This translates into CASSFLDRPSYEQYF.

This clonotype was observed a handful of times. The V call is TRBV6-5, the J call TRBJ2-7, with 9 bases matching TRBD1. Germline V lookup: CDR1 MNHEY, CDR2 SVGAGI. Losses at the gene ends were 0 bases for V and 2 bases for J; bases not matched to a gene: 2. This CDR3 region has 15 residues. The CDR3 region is CASSYSGTGPYEQYF. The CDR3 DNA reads TGTGCCAGCAGTTACTCGGGGACAGGGCCCTACGAGCAGTACTTC.

DNA for the CDR3: TGTGCCAGCAGCGACGGCGCACATAGCGGGGAATTGGATGAGCAGTTCTTC. It translates to CASSDGAHSGELDEQFF. This chain connects TRBV9 to TRBJ2-5; TRBD2 agrees at 8 bases. Near its end, the DNA agrees better with TRBJ2-1, so the J call may be wrong. Germline V CDR1 and CDR2: SGDLS, YYNGEE. This CDR3 has 17 residues.

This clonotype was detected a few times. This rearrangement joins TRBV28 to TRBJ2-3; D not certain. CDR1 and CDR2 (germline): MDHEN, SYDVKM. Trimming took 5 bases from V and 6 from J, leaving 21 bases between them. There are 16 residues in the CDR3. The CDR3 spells CASSPTDTVLDDTQYF. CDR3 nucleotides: TGTGCCAGCAGTCCGACCGACACGGTTCTTGATGATACGCAGTATTTT.

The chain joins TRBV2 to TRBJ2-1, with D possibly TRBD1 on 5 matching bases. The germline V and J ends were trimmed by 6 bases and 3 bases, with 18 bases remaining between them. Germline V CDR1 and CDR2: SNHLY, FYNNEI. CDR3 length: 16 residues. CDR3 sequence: CASSALGLANYNEQFF. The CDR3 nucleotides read TGTGCCAGCAGCGCCCTGGGGCTGGCCAACTACAATGAGCAGTTCTTC.

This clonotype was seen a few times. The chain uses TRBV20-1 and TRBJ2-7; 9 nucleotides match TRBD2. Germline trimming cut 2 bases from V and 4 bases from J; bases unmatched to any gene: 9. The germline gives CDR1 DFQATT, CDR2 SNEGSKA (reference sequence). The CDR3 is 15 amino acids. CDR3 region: CSARPYSSGIYEQYF. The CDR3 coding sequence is TGCAGTGCTAGACCCTACTCTAGCGGGATATACGAGCAGTACTTC.

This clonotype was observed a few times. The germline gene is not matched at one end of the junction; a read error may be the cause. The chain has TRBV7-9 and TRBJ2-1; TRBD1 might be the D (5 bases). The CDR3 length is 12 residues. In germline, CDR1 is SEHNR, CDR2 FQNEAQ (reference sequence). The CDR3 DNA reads TGTGCCGGCAGCTTAGGGGATAATGAGCAGTTCTTC. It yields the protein CAGSLGDNEQFF.

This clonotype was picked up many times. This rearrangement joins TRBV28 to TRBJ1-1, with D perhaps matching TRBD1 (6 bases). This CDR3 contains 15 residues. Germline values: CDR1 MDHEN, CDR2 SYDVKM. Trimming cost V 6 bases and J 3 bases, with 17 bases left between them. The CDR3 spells CASRGSQDSHTEAFF. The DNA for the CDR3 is TGTGCCAGCAGGGGCTCCCAGGACAGCCACACTGAAGCTTTCTTT.

The CDR3 loop is CSARPLRTSGRSLQYNEQFF. The DNA of the CDR3 is TGCAGTGCTAGACCCCTGAGGACTAGCGGAAGATCCTTACAGTACAATGAGCAGTTCTTC. The chain combines TRBV20-1 with TRBJ2-5; 10 bases are shared with TRBD2. The better agreement between TRBJ2-1 and the DNA end casts doubt on the J call. Germline V gene sequence: CDR1 DFQATT, CDR2 SNEGSKA (reference sequence). The CDR3 runs 20 residues.

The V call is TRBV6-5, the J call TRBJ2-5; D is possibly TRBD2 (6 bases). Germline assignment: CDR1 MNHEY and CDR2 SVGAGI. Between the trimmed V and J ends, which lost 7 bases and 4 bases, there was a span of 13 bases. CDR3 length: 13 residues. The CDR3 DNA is TGTGCCAGCACCGGGGGAGGTGGAGAGACCCAGTACTTC. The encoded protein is CASTGGGGETQYF.

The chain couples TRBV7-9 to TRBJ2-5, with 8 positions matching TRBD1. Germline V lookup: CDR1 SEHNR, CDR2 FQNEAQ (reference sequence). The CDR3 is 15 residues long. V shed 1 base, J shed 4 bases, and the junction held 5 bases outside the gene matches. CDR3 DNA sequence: TGTGCCAGCAGCTTAGGGACAGGGCTCGCAGAGACCCAGTACTTC. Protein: CASSLGTGLAETQYF.

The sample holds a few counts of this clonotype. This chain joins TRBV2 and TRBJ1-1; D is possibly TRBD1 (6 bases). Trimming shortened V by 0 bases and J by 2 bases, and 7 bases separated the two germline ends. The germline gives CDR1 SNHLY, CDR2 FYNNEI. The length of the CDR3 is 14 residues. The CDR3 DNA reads TGTGCCAGCAGTGAAGCGGGGGCCAACACTGAAGCTTTCTTT. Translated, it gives CASSEAGANTEAFF.

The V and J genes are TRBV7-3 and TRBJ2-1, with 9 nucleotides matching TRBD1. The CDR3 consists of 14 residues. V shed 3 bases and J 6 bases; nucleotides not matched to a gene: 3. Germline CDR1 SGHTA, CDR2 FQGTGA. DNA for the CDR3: TGTGCCAGCAGCTTGGACAGGGGCGCCAATGAGCAGTTCTTC. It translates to CASSLDRGANEQFF.

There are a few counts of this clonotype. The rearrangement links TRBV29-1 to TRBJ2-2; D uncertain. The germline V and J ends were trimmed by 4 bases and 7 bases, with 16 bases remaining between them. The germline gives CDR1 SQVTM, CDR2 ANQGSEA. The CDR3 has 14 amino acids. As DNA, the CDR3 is TGCAGCGTTGTCCTGATAAGCCCTTTCGGGGAGCTGTTTTTT. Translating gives CSVVLISPFGELFF.

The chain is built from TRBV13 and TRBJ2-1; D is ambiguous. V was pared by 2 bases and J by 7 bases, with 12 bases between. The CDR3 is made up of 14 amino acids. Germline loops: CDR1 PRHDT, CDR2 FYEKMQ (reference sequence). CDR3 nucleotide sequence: TGTGCCAGCAGCTTACGGCGTGAGGTGAATGAGCAGTTCTTC. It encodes CASSLRREVNEQFF. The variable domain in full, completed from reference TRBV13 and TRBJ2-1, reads AAGVIQSPRHLIKEKRETATLKCYPIPRHDTVYWYQQGPGQDPQFLISFYEKMQSDKGSIPDRFSAQQFSDYHSELNMSSLELGDSALYFCASSLRREVNEQFFGPGTRLTVL.

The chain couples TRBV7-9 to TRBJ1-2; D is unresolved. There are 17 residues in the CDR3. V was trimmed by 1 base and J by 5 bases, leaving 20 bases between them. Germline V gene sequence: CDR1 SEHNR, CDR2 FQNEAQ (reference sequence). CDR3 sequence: CASSLVNNPHIGYGYTF. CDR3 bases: TGTGCCAGCAGCTTAGTCAATAATCCTCACATCGGTTATGGCTACACCTTC. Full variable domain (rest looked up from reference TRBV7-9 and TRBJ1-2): DTGVSQNPRHKITKRGQNVTFRCDPISEHNRLYWYRQTLGQGPEFLTYFQNEAQLEKSRLLSDRFSAERPKGSFSTLEIQRTEQGDSAMYLCASSLVNNPHIGYGYTFGSGTRLTVV.

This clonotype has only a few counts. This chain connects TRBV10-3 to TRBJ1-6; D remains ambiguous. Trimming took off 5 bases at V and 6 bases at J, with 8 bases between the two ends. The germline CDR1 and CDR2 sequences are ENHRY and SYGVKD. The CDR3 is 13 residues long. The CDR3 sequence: CAISLKGNSPLHF. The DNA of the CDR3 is TGTGCCATCAGTCTCAAGGGTAATTCACCCCTCCACTTT.